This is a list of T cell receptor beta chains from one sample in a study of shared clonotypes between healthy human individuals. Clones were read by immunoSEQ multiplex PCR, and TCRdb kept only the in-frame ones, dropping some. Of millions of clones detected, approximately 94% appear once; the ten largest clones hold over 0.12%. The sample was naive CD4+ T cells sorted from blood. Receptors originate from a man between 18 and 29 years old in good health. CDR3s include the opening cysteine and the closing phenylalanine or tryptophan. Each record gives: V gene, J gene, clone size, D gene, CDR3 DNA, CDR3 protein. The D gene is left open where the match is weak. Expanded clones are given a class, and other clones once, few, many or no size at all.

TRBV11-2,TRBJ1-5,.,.,TGTGCCAGCAGCTTAGGCCGGACCCAGGGCCAGCCCCAGCATTTT,CASSLGRTQGQPQHF
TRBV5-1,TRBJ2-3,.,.,TGCGCCAGTTTTACAGACAGAAGCACAGATACGCAGTATTTT,CASFTDRSTDTQYF
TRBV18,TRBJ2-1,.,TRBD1,TGTGCCAGCTCACTGCTAGGGACAGACAATGAGCAGTTCTTC,CASSLLGTDNEQFF
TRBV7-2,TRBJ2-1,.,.,TGTGCCAGCATACTCGACAGCAGGTTGTACAATGAGCAGTTCTTC,CASILDSRLYNEQFF
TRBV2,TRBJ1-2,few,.,TGTGCCAGCAATGAAGGGCGCTATGGCTACACCTTC,CASNEGRYGYTF
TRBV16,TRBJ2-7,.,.,TGTGCCAGCAGCCGGCAGGGGCCCTACGAGCAGTACTTC,CASSRQGPYEQYF
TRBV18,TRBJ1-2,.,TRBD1,TGTGCCAGCAGTCGGACAGGGAATGGCTACACCTTC,CASSRTGNGYTF
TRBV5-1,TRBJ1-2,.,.,TGCGCCAGCAGCTTTGACAGCAATGGCTACACCTTC,CASSFDSNGYTF
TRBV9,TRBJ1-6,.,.,TGTGCCAGCAGCGACAACAGCCTCTATAATTCACCCCTCCACTTT,CASSDNSLYNSPLHF
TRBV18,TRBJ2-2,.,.,TGTGCCAGCTGTCAGTGGGACACCGGGGAGCTGTTTTTT,CASCQWDTGELFF
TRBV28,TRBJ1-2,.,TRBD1,TGTGCCAGCAGTACCGGGACAGTTTACTATGGCTACACCTTC,CASSTGTVYYGYTF
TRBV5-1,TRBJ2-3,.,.,TGCGCCAGCAGCTTCACAGGGCTTAGCACAGATACGCAGTATTTT,CASSFTGLSTDTQYF
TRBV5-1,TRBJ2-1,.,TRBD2,TGCGCCAGCAGCTTGGAAGGCGGGGGGGCGCTGAATGAGCAGTTCTTC,CASSLEGGGALNEQFF
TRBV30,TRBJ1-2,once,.,TGTGCCTGGAGGGGAAGGAATCGACCTAACTATGGCTACACCTTC,CAWRGRNRPNYGYTF
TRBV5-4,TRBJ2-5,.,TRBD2,TGTGCCAGCAGCGGTGGGACTAGCGGAGAGACCCAGTACTTC,CASSGGTSGETQYF
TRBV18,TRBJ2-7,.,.,TGTGCCAGCTCACCCTACCGGGACTCGCCCTACGAGCAGTACTTC,CASSPYRDSPYEQYF
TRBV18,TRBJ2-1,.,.,TGTGCCAGCTCACCTAGCGGAACCTTCTACAATGAGCAGTTCTTC,CASSPSGTFYNEQFF
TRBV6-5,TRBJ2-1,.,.,TGTGCCAGCAAGGGGACGTTAGGGAATGAGCAGTTCTTC,CASKGTLGNEQFF
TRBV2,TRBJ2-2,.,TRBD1,TGTGCCAGCAGTGATGGGACAGGGGTCACCGGGGAGCTGTTTTTT,CASSDGTGVTGELFF
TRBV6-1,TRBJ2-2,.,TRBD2,TGTGCCAGCAGTGAAATACGGACTAGCGGGAGTAAAAACACCGGGGAGCTGTTTTTT,CASSEIRTSGSKNTGELFF
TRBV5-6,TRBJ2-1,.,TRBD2,TGTGCCAGCAGCTATAGCGGGAGGCAGTTCTTC,CASSYSGRQFF
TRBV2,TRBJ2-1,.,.,TGTGCCAGCAAGTCTACCCACCTATACAATGAGCAGTTCTTC,CASKSTHLYNEQFF
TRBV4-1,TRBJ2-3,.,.,TGCGCCAGCAGCCAAGTAAGGGTCCCCACAGATACGCAGTATTTT,CASSQVRVPTDTQYF
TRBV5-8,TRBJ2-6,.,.,TGTGCCAGCAGCTTGGGACGTTTCTCTGGGGCCAACGTCCTGACTTTC,CASSLGRFSGANVLTF
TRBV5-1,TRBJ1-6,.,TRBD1,TGCGCCAGCAGCACGACCGGGACAGAAAATTCACCCCTCCACTTT,CASSTTGTENSPLHF
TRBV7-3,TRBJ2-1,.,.,TGTGCCAGCAGCTTAGCCTACGGACAGTACAATGAGCAGTTCTTC,CASSLAYGQYNEQFF
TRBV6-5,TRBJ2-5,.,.,TGTGCCAGCAGTTACGGGGTGGGGGGTACGGAGACCCAGTACTTC,CASSYGVGGTETQYF
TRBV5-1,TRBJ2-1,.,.,TGCGCCAGCCGGGAGAGCGGTACAAATGAGCAGTTCTTC,CASRESGTNEQFF
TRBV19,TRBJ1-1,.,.,TGTGCCACCTGGGGGGGGTATCACCACACTGAAGCTTTCTTT,CATWGGYHHTEAFF
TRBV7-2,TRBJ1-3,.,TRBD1,TGTGCCAGCAGCTTACAGGGGGCGCCTGGAAACACCATATATTTT,CASSLQGAPGNTIYF
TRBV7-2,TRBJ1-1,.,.,TGTGCCAGCAGCTCCCAGTTATCGAAAGCTTTCTTT,CASSSQLSKAFF
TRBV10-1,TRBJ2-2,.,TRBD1,TGCGCCAGCAGTGAGGGACAGGGAACCGGGGAGCTGTTTTTT,CASSEGQGTGELFF
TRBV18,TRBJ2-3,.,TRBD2,TGTGCCAGCTCACCTCCTAGCGGTCCTCGCACAGATACGCAGTATTTT,CASSPPSGPRTDTQYF